This TCR beta chain was documented in a study of OX40 agonist ivuxolimab in advanced cancers. Study-level background: Ivuxolimab, which targeted the costimulatory receptor OX40 (CD134), was an agonistic, fully human IgG2 monoclonal antibody. Intravenous ivuxolimab was administered to patients every 2 weeks at six dose levels: 0.01, 0.1, 0.3, 1.5, 3 and 10 mg/kg. Of the approximately 54 dose-escalation patients, hepatocellular carcinoma was present in about 20, melanoma in some 15, renal cell carcinoma in 9 and head and neck cancer in 9. A male proportion of 75% to 85% and a mean age of approximately 61 years, ranging from about 20 to 85, were recorded for the dose-escalation cohort. Patients were allowed to have had prior anti-PD-1, anti-PD-L1 or anti-CTLA-4 therapy, and 40% of the dose-escalation patients had previously received checkpoint inhibitors. Partial responses were achieved by three dose-escalation patients, of whom one had hepatocellular carcinoma and two had cutaneous melanoma. The purpose of peripheral TCRbeta sequencing was to test whether ivuxolimab changed TCR sequence diversity and led to clonal T-cell expansion. The paper describes the monotherapy dose-escalation part (N ≈ 51 patients) of the phase I trial of ivuxolimab.

Patients with autoimmune disease history or receiving systemic immunosuppression were excluded from the trial. In every dose cohort, peripheral blood was drawn for TCR sequencing at baseline, cycle 4 day 1, and cycle 7 day 1. The samples were drawn from a first-in-human, open-label, multicenter phase I dose-escalation trial of ivuxolimab. Adults with locally advanced or metastatic melanoma, renal cell carcinoma, hepatocellular carcinoma or head and neck squamous cell carcinoma were enrolled in the trial. Before TCR sequencing, CD4+ and CD8+ T cells were separately sorted from peripheral blood. The trim is 0 bases for V and 12 bases for J, with a gap of 15 bases between the germline ends. The CDR3, from cysteine to phenylalanine, totals 13 residues. Here the CDR3 DNA is all that survives: 39 bases in frame from base 1. CDR1 and CDR2 (LNHNV, YYDKDF) derive from the germline V gene (reference sequence).

Summary of the overall study and its limitations: At doses from 0.1 to 3.0 mg/kg, clonal expansion was seen in both CD4+ and CD8+ blood T cells between baseline and week 6. On average, CD8+ T cells showed more expanded clones than CD4+ T cells after ivuxolimab. In the 0.1-3.0 mg/kg groups, partial responders had among the lowest normalized peripheral clonal expansion, particularly in CD8+ T cells. Low levels of normalized T-cell clonal expansion were also seen in some nonresponding patients. Which antigens the clonally expanded peripheral T cells were specific for was not determined.

To sequence the TCRbeta CDR3 region, genomic DNA was isolated from the sorted cells. TCRbeta CDR3 regions were sequenced using the immunoSEQ Assay. Not all clones reach the TCRdb copy of this immuneACCESS table, which keeps in-frame sequences only. Checked studies attribute under half of the gap to unresolved V genes and leave the rest unexplained. The sample table records tens of thousands of clones; about 89% of these occur just once. The top ten hold around 15% of the sample. A word on this clone: Its antigen has not been determined. Base qualities were left out, and no much larger clone turns up one base away.

Sequenced material: CD4+ or CD8+ T cells sorted from blood, taken in a trial of the OX40 agonist ivuxolimab. This clonotype originated in an adult with an advanced solid tumor such as melanoma, head and neck, liver or kidney cancer. The sequence joins TRBV15 to TRBJ2-7, and perhaps TRBD1 as D gene, on 6 matching bases. The nucleotide sequence is given as TGTGCCACCAGCAGAGATCTCAGGGCAGGGGTGTACTTC. It is translated as CATSRDLRAGVYF.